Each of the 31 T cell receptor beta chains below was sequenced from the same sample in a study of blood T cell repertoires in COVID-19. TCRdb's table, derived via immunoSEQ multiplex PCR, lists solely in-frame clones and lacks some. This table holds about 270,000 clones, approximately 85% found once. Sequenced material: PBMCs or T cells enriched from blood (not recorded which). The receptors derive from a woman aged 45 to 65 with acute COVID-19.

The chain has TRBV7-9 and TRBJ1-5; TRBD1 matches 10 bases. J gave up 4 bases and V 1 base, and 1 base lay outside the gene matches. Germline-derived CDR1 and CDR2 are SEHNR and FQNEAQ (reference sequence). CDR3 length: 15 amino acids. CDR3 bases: TGTGCCAGCAGCTTAGAGGGACAGGGGAATCAGCCCCAGCATTTT. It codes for CASSLEGQGNQPQHF.

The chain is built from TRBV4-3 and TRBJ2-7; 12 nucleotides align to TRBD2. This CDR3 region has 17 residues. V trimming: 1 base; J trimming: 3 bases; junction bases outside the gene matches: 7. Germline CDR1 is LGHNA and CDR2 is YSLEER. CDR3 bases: TGCGCCAGCAGCCAAGGTCTAGCGGGGGGGCATAACTACGAGCAGTACTTC. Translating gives CASSQGLAGGHNYEQYF.

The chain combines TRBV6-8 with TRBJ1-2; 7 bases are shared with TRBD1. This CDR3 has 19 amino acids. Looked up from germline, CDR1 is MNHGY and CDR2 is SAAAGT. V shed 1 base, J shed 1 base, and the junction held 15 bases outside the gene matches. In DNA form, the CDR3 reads TGTGCCAGCAGTTACTATGAGGAACCGGGACAGCAACTTAACTATGGCTACACCTTC. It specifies CASSYYEEPGQQLNYGYTF.

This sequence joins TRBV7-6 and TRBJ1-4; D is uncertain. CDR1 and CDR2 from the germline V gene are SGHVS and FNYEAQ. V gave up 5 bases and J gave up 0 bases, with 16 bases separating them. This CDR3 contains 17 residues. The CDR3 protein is CASSPYPVLATNEKLFF. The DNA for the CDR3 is TGTGCCAGCAGCCCATACCCAGTTCTAGCAACTAATGAAAAACTGTTTTTT.

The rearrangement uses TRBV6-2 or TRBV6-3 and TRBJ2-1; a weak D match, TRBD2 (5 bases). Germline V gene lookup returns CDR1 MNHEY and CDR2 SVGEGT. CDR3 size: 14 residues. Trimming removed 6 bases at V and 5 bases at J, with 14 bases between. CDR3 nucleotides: TGTGCCAGCAGCGGACTCCCGACTAACAATGAGCAGTTCTTC. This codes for CASSGLPTNNEQFF.

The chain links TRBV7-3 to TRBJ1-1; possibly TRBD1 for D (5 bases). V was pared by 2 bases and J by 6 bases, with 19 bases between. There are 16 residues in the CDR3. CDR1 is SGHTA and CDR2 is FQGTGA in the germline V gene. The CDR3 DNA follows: TGTGCCAGCAGCTTAGGGCCTGGTTCGTCGGGGGCTGAAGCTTTCTTT. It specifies CASSLGPGSSGAEAFF.

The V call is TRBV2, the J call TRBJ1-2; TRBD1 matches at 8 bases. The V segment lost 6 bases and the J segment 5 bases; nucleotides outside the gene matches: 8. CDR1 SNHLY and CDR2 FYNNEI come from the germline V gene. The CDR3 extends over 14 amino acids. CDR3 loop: CASRPAGGQYGYTF. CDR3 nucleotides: TGTGCCAGCAGGCCAGCAGGGGGCCAGTATGGCTACACCTTC. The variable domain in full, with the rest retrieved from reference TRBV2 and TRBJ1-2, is EPEVTQTPSHQVTQMGQEVILRCVPISNHLYFYWYRQILGQKVEFLVSFYNNEISEKSEIFDDQFSVERPDGSNFTLKIRSTKLEDSAMYFCASRPAGGQYGYTFGSGTRLTVV.

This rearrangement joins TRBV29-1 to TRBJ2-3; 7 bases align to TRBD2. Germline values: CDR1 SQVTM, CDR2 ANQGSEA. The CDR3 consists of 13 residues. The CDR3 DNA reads TGCATGTCAAGGGGAGGGTCCACAGATACGCAGTATTTT. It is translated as CMSRGGSTDTQYF.

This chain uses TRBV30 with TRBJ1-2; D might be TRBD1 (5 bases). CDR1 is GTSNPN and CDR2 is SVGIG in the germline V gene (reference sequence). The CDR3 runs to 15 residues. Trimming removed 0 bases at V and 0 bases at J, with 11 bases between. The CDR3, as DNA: TGTGCCTGGAGTGTAGCAGGGTTAGCTAACTATGGCTACACCTTC. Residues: CAWSVAGLANYGYTF.

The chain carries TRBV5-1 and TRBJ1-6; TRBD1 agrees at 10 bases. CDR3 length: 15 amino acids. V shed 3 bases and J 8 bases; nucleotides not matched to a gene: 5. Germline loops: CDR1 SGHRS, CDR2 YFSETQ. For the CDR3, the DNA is TGCGCCAGCAGCTCGGGACAGGGGAAGGATTCACCCCTCCACTTT. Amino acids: CASSSGQGKDSPLHF.

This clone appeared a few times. CDR3 sequence: CASSPQATSGGHNEQFF. In nucleotides, the CDR3 is TGTGCCAGCAGCCCCCAGGCGACTAGCGGGGGGCACAATGAGCAGTTCTTC. The chain couples TRBV9 to TRBJ2-1, with 13 bases fitting TRBD2. Trimming at V came to 4 bases and at J to 5 bases, leaving 9 bases not matched to a gene. The CDR3 runs to 17 residues. CDR1 is SGDLS, CDR2 YYNGEE, per germline. The variable domain in full, completed from reference TRBV9 and TRBJ2-1, reads DSGVTQTPKHLITATGQRVTLRCSPRSGDLSVYWYQQSLDQGLQFLIQYYNGEERAKGNILERFSAQQFPDLHSELNLSSLELGDSALYFCASSPQATSGGHNEQFFGPGTRLTVL.

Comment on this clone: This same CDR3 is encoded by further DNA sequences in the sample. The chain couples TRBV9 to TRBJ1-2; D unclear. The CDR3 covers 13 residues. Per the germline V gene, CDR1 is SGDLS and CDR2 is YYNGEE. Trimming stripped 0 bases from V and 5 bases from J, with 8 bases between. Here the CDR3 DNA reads TGTGCCAGCAGCGTAGATCCAGGTTATGGCTACACCTTC. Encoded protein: CASSVDPGYGYTF.

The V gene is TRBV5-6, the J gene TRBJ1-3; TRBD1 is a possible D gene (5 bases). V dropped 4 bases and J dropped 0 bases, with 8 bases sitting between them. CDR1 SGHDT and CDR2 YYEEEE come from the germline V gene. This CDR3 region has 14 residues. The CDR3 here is CASSPDSSGNTIYF. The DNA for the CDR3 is TGTGCCAGCAGCCCTGACAGCTCTGGAAACACCATATATTTT. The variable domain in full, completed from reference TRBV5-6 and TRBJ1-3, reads DAGVTQSPTHLIKTRGQQVTLRCSPKSGHDTVSWYQQALGQGPQFIFQYYEEEERQRGNFPDRFSGHQFPNYSSELNVNALLLGDSALYLCASSPDSSGNTIYFGEGSWLTVV.

CDR3 protein: CASSQIPAYEQYF. In DNA form, the CDR3 reads TGTGCCAGCAGCCAGATTCCAGCCTACGAGCAGTACTTC. This sequence joins TRBV12-3 or TRBV12-4 and TRBJ2-7, with D unclear. Deletions cut 6 bases from V and 2 bases from J, with 11 bases between. The CDR3 loop spans 13 amino acids.

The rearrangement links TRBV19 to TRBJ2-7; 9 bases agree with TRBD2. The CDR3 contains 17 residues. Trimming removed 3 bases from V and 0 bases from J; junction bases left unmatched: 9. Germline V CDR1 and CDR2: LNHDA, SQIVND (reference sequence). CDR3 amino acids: CASSMLSSGSSSYEQYF. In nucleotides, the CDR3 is TGTGCCAGTAGTATGCTCAGTAGCGGGAGTAGCTCCTACGAGCAGTACTTC.

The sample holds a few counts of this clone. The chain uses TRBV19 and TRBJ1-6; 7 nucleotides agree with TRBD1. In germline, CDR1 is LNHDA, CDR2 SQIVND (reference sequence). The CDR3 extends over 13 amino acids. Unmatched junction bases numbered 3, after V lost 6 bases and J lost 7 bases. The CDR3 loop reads CASRTQGNSPLHF. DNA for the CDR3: TGTGCCAGTAGGACACAGGGGAATTCACCCCTCCACTTT.

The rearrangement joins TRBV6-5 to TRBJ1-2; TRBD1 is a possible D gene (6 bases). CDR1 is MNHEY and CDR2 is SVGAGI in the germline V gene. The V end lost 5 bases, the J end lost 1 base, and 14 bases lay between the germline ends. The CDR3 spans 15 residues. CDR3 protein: CASSKMDSVNYGYTF. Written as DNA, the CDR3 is TGTGCCAGCAGTAAAATGGACAGCGTTAACTATGGCTACACCTTC.

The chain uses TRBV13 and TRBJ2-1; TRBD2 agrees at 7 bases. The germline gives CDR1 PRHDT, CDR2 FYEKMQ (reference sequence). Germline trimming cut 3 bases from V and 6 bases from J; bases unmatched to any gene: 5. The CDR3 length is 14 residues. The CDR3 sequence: CASSLGRGFNEQFF. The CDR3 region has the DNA TGTGCCAGCAGCTTGGGGCGGGGGTTCAATGAGCAGTTCTTC.

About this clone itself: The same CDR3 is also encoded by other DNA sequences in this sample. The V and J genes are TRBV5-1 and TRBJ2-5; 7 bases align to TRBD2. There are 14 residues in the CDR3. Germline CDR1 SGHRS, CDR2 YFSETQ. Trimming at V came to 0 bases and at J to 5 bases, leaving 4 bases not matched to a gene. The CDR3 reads CASSLATGGETQYF. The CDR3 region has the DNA TGCGCCAGCAGCTTGGCCACCGGGGGGGAGACCCAGTACTTC.

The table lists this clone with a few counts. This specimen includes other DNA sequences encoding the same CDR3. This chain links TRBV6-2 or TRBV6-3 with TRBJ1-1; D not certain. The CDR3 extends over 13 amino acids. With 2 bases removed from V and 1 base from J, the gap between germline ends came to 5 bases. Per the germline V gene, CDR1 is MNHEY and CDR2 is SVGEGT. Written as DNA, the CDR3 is TGTGCCAGCAGTTACCGAGGGAACACTGAAGCTTTCTTT. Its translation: CASSYRGNTEAFF.

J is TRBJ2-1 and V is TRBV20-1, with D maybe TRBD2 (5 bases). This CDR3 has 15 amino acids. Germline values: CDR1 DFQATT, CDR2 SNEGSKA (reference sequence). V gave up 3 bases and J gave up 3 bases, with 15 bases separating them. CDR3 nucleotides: TGCAGTGCTAGTCTACCTCAGGACTTCTACAATGAGCAGTTCTTC. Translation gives CSASLPQDFYNEQFF.

CDR3 nucleotides: TGTGCCAGCAGCCAAGATCCCGGACAGAGAGAGACCCAGTACTTC. Translation: CASSQDPGQRETQYF. The chain joins TRBV3-1 (or the pseudogene TRBV3-2) to TRBJ2-5, with D possibly being TRBD1 (6 bases). V was trimmed by 0 bases and J by 4 bases, leaving 12 bases between them. In germline, CDR1 is LGHDT, CDR2 YNNKEL (reference sequence). This CDR3 is 15 amino acids long.

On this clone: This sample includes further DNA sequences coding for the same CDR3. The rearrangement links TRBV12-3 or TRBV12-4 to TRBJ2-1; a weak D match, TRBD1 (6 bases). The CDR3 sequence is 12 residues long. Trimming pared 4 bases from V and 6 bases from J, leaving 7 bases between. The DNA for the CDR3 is TGTGCCAGCAGTTCACAGGGCAATGAGCAGTTCTTC. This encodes CASSSQGNEQFF.

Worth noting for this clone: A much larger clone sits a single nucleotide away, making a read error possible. CDR3 protein: CASSRDRDQPQHF. The CDR3, as DNA: TGTGCCAGCAGCCGGGACAGGGACCAGCCCCAGCATTTT. The chain carries TRBV6-5 and TRBJ1-5, with 9 bases that match TRBD1. The CDR3 contains 13 residues. Germline lookup yields CDR1 MNHEY and CDR2 SVGAGI. Trimming at V came to 6 bases and at J to 7 bases, leaving 4 bases not matched to a gene.

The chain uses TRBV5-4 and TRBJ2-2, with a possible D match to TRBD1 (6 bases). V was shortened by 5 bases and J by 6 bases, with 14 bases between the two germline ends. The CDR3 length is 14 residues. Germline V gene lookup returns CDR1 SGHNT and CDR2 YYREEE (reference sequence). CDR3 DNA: TGTGCCAGCAGTCCCGCGGACAGACCCGGGGAGCTGTTTTTT. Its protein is CASSPADRPGELFF.

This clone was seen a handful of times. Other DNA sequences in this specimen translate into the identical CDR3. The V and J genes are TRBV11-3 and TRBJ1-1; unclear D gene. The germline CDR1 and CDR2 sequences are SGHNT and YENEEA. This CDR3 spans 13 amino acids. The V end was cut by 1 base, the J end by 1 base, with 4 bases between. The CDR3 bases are TGTGCCAGCAGCTTAGGCGGGAACACTGAAGCTTTCTTT. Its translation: CASSLGGNTEAFF.

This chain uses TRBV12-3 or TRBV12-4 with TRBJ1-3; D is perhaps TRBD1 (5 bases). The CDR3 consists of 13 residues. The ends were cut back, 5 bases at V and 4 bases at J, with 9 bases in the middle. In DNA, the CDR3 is TGTGCCAGCAGTCAAGGGGCAGGAAACACCATATATTTT. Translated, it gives CASSQGAGNTIYF.

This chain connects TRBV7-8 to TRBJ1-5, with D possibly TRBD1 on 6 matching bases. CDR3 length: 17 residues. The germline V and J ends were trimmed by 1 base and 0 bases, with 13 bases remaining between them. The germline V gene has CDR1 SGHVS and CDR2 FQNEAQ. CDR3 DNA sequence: TGTGCCAGCAGCTTAGTAGGGTGGACAGATAGCAATCAGCCCCAGCATTTT. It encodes CASSLVGWTDSNQPQHF.

The DNA for the CDR3 is TGTGCCTGGAGACTAGCAGGGACTGCAAATGAGCAGTTCTTC. Protein product: CAWRLAGTANEQFF. The chain couples TRBV30 to TRBJ2-1; weak D call: TRBD2 (6 bases). This CDR3 has 14 residues. Between the trimmed V and J ends, which lost 3 bases and 7 bases, there was a span of 16 bases. Germline CDR1 is GTSNPN and CDR2 is SVGIG (reference sequence).

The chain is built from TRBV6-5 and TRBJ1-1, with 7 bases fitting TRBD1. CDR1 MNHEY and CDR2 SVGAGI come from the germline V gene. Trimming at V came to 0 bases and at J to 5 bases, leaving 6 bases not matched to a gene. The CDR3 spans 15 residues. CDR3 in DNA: TGTGCCAGCAGTTACTCGACAGGGCTGGGGACTGAAGCTTTCTTT. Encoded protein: CASSYSTGLGTEAFF.

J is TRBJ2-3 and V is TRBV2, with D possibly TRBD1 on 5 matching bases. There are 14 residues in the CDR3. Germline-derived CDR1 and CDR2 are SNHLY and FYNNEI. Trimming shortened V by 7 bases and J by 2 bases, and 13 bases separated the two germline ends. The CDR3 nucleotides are TGTGCCAGCACAGGGCGCTATTCCACAGATACGCAGTATTTT. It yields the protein CASTGRYSTDTQYF.